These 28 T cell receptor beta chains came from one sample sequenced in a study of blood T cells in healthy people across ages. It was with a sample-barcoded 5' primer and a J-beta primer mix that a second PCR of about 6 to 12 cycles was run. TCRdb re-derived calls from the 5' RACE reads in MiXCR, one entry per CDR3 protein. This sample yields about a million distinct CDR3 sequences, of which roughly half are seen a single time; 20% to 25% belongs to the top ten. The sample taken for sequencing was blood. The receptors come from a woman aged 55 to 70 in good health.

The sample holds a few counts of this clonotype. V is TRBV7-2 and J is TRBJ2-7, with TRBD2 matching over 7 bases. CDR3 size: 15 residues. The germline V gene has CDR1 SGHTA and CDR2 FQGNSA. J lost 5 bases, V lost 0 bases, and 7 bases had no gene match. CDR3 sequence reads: CASSLAGRAPHEQYF. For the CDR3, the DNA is TGTGCCAGCAGCTTAGCAGGGAGGGCCCCCCACGAGCAGTACTTC.

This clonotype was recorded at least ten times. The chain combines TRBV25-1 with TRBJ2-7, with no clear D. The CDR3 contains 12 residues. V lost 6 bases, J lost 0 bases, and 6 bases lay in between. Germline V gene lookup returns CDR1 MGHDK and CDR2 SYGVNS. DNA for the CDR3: TGTGCCAGCAGCGACTTCTCCTACGAGCAGTACTTC. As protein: CASSDFSYEQYF.

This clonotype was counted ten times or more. The CDR3 sequence: CATSRVQETQYF. The CDR3 DNA reads TGTGCCACCAGCAGGGTACAAGAGACCCAGTACTTC. This chain links TRBV15 with TRBJ2-5; D unclear. The CDR3 is 12 residues long. V lost 3 bases and J 2 bases, leaving 4 bases between the germline ends. The germline gives CDR1 LNHNV, CDR2 YYDKDF (reference sequence). Full variable domain (remainder filled in from reference TRBV15 and TRBJ2-5): DAMVIQNPRYQVTQFGKPVTLSCSQTLNHNVMYWYQQKSSQAPKLLFHYYDKDFNNEADTPDNFQSRRPNTSFCFLDIRSPGLGDTAMYLCATSRVQETQYFGPGTRLLVL.

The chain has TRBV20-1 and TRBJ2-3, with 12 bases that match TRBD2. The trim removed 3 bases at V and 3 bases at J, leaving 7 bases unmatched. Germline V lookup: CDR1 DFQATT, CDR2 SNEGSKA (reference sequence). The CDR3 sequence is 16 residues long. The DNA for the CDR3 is TGCAGTGCTAGCCTAGCGGGAGGGATAGAAACAGATACGCAGTATTTT. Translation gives CSASLAGGIETDTQYF.

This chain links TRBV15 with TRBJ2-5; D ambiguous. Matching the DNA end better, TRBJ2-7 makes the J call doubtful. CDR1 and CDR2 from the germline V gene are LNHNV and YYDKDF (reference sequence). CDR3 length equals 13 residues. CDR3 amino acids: CATSRDRRNEQYF. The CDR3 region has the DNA TGTGCCACCAGCAGAGATCGACGAAACGAGCAGTACTTC.

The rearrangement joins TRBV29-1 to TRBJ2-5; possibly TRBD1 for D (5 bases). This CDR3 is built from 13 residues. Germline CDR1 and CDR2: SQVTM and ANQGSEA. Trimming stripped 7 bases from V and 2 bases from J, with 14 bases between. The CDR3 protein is CSAHSGLQETQYF. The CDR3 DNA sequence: TGCAGCGCGCATTCAGGGTTACAAGAGACCCAGTACTTC.

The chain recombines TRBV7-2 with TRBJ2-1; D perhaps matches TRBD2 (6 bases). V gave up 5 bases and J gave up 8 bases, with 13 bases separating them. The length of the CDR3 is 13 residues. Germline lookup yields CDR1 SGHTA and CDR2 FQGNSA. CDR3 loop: CASSQSGTYEQFF. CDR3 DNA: TGTGCCAGCAGCCAGTCGGGGACTTATGAGCAGTTCTTC.

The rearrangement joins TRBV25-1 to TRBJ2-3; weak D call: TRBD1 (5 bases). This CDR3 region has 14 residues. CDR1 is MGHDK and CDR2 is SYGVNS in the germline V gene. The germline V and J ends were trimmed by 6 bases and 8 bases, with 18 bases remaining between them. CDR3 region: CASSPTEVTSTQYF. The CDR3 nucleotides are TGTGCCAGCAGCCCGACAGAGGTCACAAGTACGCAGTATTTT.

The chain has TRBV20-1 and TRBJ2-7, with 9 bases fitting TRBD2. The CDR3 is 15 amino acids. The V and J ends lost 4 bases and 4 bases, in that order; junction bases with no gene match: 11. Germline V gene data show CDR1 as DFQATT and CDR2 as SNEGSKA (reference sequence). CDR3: CSATDGGRAGYEQYF. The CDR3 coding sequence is TGCAGTGCTACTGACGGCGGGAGGGCCGGTTACGAGCAGTACTTC.

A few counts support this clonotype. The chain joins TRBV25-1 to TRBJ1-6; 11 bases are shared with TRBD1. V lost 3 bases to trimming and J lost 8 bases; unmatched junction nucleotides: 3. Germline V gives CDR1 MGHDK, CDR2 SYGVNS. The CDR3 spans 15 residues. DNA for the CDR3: TGTGCCAGCAGTGACCGGACAGGGGGCGATTCACCCCTCCACTTT. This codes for CASSDRTGGDSPLHF.

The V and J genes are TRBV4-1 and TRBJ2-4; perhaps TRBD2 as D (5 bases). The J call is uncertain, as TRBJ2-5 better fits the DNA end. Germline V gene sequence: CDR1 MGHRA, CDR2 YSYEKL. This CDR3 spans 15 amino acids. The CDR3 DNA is TGCGCCAGCAGCCAACTAGCAGGTAGTCAAGAGACCCAGTACTTC. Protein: CASSQLAGSQETQYF.

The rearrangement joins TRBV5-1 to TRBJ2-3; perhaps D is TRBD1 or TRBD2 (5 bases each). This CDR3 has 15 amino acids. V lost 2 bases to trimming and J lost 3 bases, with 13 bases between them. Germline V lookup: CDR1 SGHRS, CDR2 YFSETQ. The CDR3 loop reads CASSLEGRLTDTQYF. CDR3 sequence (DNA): TGCGCCAGCAGCTTAGAGGGGCGCCTGACAGATACGCAGTATTTT.

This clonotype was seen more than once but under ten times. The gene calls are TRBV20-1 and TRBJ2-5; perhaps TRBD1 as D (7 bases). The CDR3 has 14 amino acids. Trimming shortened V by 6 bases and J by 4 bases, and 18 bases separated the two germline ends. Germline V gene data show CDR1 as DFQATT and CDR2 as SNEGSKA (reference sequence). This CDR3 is CSAYRESGGETQYF. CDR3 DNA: TGCAGTGCGTACCGGGAGTCAGGGGGAGAGACCCAGTACTTC.

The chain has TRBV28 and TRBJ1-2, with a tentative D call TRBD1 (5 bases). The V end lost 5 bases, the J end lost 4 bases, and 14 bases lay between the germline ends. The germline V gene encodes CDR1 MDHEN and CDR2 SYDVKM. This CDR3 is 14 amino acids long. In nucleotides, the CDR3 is TGTGCCAGCAGTATTCAGGGATCGGTCTATGGCTACACCTTC. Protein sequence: CASSIQGSVYGYTF.

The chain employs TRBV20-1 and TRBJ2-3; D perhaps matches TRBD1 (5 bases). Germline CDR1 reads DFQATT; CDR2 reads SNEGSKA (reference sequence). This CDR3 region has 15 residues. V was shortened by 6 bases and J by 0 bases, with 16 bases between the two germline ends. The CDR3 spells CSAISPGSSTDTQYF. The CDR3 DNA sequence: TGCAGTGCGATATCCCCAGGGTCCAGCACAGATACGCAGTATTTT.

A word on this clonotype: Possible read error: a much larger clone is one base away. For the CDR3, the DNA is TGTGTCAGCAGACCGGGAGGAGAGACCCAGTACTTC. This codes for CVSRPGGETQYF. The chain couples TRBV6-5 to TRBJ2-5; 7 positions agree with TRBD2. This CDR3 spans 12 amino acids. Per the germline V gene, CDR1 is MNHEY and CDR2 is SVGAGI.

The CDR3 DNA is TGTGCCAGCAGTCAGCCTGCGAGCTCCTACGAGCAGTACTTC. This codes for CASSQPASSYEQYF. The chain combines TRBV28 with TRBJ2-7; D unclear. This CDR3 has 14 residues. Germline assignment: CDR1 MDHEN and CDR2 SYDVKM. V was shortened by 5 bases and J by 0 bases, with 11 bases between the two germline ends.

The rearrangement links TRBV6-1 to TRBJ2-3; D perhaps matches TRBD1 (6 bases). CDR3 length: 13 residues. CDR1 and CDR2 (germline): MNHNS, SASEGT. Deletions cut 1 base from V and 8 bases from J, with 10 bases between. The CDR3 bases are TGTGCCAGCAGTGAAGAGGGGGTGGTTACGCAGTATTTT. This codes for CASSEEGVVTQYF.

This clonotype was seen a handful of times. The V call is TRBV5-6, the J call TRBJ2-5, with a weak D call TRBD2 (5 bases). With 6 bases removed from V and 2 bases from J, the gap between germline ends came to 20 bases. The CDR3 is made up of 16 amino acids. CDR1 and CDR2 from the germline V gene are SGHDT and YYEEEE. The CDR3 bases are TGTGCCAGCACCATTCGCCGGGGTGGCAAACAAGAGACCCAGTACTTC. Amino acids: CASTIRRGGKQETQYF.

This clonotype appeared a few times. The CDR3 nucleotides read TGTGCCAGCAGTTTAGAAGGGGTCACAGATACGCAGTATTTT. It encodes CASSLEGVTDTQYF. The rearrangement joins TRBV27 to TRBJ2-3; D is perhaps TRBD1 (5 bases). This CDR3 region has 14 residues. V was clipped by 2 bases and J by 2 bases, with 8 bases between them. Germline CDR1 reads MNHEY; CDR2 reads SMNVEV (reference sequence).

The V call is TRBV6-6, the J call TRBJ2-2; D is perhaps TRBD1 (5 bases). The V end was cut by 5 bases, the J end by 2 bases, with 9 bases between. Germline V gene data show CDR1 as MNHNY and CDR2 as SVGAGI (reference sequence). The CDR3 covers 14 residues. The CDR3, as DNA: TGTGCCAGCAGTCGGACACAAAACACCGGGGAGCTGTTTTTT. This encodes CASSRTQNTGELFF.

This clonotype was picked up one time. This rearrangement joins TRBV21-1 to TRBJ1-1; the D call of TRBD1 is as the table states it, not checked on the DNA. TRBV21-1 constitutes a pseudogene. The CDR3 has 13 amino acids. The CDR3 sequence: CASSGDRGGEAFF. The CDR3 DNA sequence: TGTGCCAGCAGCGGAGACAGGGGCGGGGAAGCTTTCTTT.

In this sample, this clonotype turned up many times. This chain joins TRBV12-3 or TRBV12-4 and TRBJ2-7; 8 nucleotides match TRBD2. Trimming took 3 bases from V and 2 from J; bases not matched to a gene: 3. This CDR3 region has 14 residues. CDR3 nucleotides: TGTGCCAGCAGTTTCCAACTAGCGGCCTACGAGCAGTACTTC. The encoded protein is CASSFQLAAYEQYF.

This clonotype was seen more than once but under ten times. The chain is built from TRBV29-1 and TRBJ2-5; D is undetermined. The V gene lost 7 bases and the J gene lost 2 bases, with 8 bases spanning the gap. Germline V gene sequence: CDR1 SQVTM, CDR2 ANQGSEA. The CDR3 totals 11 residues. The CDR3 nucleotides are TGCAGCGGGGGATCTCAAGAGACCCAGTACTTC. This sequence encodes CSGGSQETQYF.

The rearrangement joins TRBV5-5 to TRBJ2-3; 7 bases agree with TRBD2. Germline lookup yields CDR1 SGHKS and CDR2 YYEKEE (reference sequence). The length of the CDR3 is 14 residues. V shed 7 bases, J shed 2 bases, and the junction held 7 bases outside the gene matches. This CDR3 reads CASLAVSLTDTQYF. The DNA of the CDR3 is TGTGCCAGCCTAGCGGTCTCACTCACAGATACGCAGTATTTT.

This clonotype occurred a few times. CDR3 sequence: CASSARKAGANVLTF. CDR3 bases: TGTGCCAGCAGTGCCCGGAAGGCGGGGGCCAACGTCCTGACTTTC. The rearrangement links TRBV2 to TRBJ2-6; unclear D gene. The CDR3 is 15 amino acids. The V gene's germline CDR1 is SNHLY and CDR2 FYNNEI. V lost 4 bases, J lost 4 bases, and 11 bases lay in between.

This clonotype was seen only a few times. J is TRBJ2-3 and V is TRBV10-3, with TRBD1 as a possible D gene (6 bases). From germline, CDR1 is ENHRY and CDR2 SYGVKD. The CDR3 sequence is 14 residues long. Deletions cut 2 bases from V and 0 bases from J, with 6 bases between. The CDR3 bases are TGTGCCATCAGTGAGGGACAGAGCACAGATACGCAGTATTTT. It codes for CAISEGQSTDTQYF.

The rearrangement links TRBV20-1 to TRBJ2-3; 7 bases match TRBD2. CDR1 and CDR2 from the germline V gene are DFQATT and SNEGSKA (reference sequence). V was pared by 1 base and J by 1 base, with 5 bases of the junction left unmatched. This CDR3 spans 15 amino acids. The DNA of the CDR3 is TGCAGTGCTAGAGTGGCTAGCGGAGGCACAGATACGCAGTATTTT. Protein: CSARVASGGTDTQYF.